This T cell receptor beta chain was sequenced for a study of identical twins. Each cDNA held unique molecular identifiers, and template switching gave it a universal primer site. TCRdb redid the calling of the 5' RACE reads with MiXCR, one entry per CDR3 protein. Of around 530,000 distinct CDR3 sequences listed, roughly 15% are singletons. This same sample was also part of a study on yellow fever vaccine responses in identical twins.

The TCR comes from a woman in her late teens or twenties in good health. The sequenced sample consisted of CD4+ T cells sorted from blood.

The CDR3 loop reads CASRGQAHRTNEQFF. The CDR3 region has the DNA TGTGCCAGCAGAGGACAGGCCCATAGGACTAATGAGCAGTTCTTC. V and J are TRBV12-3 or TRBV12-4 and TRBJ2-1; TRBD1 agrees at 7 bases. Trimming at V came to 6 bases and at J to 7 bases, leaving 12 bases not matched to a gene. The CDR3 totals 15 residues.